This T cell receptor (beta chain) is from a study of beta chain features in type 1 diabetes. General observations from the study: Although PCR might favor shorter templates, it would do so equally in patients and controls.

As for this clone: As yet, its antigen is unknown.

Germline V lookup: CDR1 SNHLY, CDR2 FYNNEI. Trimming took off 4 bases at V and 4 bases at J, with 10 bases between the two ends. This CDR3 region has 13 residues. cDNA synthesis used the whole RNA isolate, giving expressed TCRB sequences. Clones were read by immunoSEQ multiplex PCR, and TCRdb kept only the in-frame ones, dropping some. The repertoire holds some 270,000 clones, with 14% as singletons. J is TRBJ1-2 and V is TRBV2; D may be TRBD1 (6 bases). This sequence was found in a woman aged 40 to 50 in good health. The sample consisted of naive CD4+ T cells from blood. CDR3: CASSVQGSYGYTF. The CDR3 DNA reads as TGTGCCAGCAGTGTACAGGGCAGCTATGGCTACACCTTC.